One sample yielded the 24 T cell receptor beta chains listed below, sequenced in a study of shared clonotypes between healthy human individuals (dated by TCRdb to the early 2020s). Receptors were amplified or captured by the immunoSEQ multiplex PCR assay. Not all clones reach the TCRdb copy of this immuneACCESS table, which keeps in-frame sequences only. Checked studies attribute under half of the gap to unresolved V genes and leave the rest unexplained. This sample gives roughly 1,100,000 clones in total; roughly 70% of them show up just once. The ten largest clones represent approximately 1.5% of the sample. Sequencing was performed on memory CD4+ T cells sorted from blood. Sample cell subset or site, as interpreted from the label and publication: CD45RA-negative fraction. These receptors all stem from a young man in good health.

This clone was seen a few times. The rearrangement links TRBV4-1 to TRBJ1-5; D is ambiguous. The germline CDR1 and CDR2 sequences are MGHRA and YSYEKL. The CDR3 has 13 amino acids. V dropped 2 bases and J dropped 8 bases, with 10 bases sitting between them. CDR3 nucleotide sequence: TGCGCCAGCAGCCAATGGGTTCTAGAGCCCCAGCATTTT. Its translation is CASSQWVLEPQHF.

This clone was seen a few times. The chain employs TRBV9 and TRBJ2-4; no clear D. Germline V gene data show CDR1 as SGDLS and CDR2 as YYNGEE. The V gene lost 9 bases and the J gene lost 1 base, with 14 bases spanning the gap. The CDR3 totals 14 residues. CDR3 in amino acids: CAIKVWPAKNIQYF. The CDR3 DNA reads TGTGCCATCAAGGTCTGGCCGGCCAAAAACATTCAGTACTTC.

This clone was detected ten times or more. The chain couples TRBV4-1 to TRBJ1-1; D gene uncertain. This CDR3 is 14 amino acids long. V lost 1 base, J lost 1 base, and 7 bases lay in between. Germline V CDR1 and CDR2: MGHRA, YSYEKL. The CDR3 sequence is CASSQVATNTEAFF. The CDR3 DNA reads TGCGCCAGCAGCCAAGTTGCAACGAACACTGAAGCTTTCTTT.

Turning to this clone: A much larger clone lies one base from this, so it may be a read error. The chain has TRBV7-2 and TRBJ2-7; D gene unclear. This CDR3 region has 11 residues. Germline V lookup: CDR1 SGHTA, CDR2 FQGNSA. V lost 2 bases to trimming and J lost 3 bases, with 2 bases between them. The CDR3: CASSLFYEQYF. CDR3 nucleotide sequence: TGTGCCAGCAGCTTATTCTACGAGCAGTACTTC.

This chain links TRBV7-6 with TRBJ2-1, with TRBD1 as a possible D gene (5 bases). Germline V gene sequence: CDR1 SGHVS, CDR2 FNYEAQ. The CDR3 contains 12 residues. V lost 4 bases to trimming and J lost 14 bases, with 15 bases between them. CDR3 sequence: CASSSTESGEFF. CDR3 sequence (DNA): TGTGCCAGCAGCTCGACAGAATCCGGCGAGTTCTTC.

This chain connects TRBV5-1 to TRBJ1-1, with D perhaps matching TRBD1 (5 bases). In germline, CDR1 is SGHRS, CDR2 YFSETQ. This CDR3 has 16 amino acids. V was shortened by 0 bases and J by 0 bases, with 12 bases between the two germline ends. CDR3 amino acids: CASSLAAGNMNTEAFF. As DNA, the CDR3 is TGCGCCAGCAGCTTGGCGGCAGGGAATATGAACACTGAAGCTTTCTTT.

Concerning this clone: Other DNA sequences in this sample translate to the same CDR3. DNA for the CDR3: TGTGCCAGTAGTATAGGGGGGGAAGAGACCCAGTACTTC. It encodes CASSIGGEETQYF. This chain uses TRBV19 with TRBJ2-5; TRBD2 is a possible D gene (6 bases). Germline CDR1 LNHDA, CDR2 SQIVND (reference sequence). The CDR3 length is 13 residues. Deletions cut 1 base from V and 3 bases from J, with 6 bases between.

The CDR3 loop is CASSPPIGGFGNQPQHF. In nucleotides, the CDR3 is TGTGCCAGCTCACCACCGATCGGGGGTTTCGGCAATCAGCCCCAGCATTTT. The chain is built from TRBV18 and TRBJ1-5; D may be TRBD1 (5 bases). The CDR3 sequence is 17 residues long. Trimming pared 0 bases from V and 2 bases from J, leaving 14 bases between. Per the germline V gene, CDR1 is KGHSH and CDR2 is LQKENI. The full variable domain, with the rest looked up from reference TRBV18 and TRBJ1-5, is NAGVMQNPRHLVRRRGQEARLRCSPMKGHSHVYWYRQLPEEGLKFMVYLQKENIIDESGMPKERFSAEFPKEGPSILRIQQVVRGDSAAYFCASSPPIGGFGNQPQHFGDGTRLSIL.

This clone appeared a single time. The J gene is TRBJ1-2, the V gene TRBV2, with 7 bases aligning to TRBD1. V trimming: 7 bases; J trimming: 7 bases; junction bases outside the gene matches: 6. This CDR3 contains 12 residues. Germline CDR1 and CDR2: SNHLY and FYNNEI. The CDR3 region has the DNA TGTGCCAGCACTAGGGGGCTAAGTGGCTACACCTTC. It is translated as CASTRGLSGYTF. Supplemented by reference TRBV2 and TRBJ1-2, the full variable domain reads EPEVTQTPSHQVTQMGQEVILRCVPISNHLYFYWYRQILGQKVEFLVSFYNNEISEKSEIFDDQFSVERPDGSNFTLKIRSTKLEDSAMYFCASTRGLSGYTFGSGTRLTVV.

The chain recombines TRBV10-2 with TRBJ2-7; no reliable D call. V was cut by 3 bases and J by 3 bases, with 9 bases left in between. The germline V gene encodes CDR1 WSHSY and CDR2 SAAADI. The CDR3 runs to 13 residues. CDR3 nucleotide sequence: TGCGCCAGCAGTGAAAACAGAGACTACGAGCAGTACTTC. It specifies CASSENRDYEQYF.

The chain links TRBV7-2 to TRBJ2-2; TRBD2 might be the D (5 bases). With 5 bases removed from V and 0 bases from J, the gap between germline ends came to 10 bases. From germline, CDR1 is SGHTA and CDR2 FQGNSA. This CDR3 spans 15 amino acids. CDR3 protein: CASSVHGANTGELFF. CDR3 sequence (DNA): TGTGCCAGCAGCGTCCACGGGGCGAACACCGGGGAGCTGTTTTTT.

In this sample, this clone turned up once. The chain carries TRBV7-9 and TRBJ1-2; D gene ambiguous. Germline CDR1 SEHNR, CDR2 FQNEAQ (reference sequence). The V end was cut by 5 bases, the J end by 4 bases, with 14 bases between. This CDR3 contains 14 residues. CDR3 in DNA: TGTGCCAGCAGCCCCGGAGCCCTAGGCTATGGCTACACCTTC. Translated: CASSPGALGYGYTF. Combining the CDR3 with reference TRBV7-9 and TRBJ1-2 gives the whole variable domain DTGVSQNPRHKITKRGQNVTFRCDPISEHNRLYWYRQTLGQGPEFLTYFQNEAQLEKSRLLSDRFSAERPKGSFSTLEIQRTEQGDSAMYLCASSPGALGYGYTFGSGTRLTVV.

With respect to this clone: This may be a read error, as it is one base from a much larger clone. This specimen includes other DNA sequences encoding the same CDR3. The CDR3 bases are TGTGCCTGGAGTGCACAAGAGACCCAGTACTTC. Its protein product is CAWSAQETQYF. The rearrangement uses TRBV30 and TRBJ2-5; D gene unclear. This CDR3 spans 11 amino acids. Trimming took off 1 base at V and 2 bases at J, with 2 bases between the two ends. Germline V gene lookup returns CDR1 GTSNPN and CDR2 SVGIG (reference sequence).

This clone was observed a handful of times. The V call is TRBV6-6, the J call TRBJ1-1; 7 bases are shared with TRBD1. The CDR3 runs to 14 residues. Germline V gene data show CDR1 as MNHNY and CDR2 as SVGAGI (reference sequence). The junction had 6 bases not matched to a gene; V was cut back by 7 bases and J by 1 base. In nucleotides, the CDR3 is TGTGCCAGCACCCTAGACAGGGAGAACACTGAAGCTTTCTTT. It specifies CASTLDRENTEAFF.

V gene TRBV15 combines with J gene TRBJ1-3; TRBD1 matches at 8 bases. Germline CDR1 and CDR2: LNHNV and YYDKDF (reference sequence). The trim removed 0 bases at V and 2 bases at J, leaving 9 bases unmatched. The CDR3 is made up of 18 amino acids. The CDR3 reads CATSREVARQGTGNTIYF. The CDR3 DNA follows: TGTGCCACCAGCAGAGAGGTGGCACGACAGGGGACTGGAAACACCATATATTTT. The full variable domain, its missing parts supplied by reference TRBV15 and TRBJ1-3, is DAMVIQNPRYQVTQFGKPVTLSCSQTLNHNVMYWYQQKSSQAPKLLFHYYDKDFNNEADTPDNFQSRRPNTSFCFLDIRSPGLGDTAMYLCATSREVARQGTGNTIYFGEGSWLTVV.

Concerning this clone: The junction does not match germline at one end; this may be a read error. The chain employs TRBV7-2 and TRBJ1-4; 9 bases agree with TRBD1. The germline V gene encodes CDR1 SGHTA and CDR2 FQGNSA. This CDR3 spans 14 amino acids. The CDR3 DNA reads TGTGCCAGCAGGCGGGGACAGGGTAATGAAAGACTGTTTTTT. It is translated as CASRRGQGNERLFF. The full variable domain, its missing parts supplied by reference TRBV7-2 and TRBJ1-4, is GAGVSQSPSNKVTEKGKDVELRCDPISGHTALYWYRQSLGQGLEFLIYFQGNSAPDKSGLPSDRFSAERTGGSVSTLTIQRTQQEDSAVYLCASRRGQGNERLFFGSGTQLSVL.

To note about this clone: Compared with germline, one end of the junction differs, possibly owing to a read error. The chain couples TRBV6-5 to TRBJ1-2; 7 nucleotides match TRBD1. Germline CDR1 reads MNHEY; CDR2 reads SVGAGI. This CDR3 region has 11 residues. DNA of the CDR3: TGTGCCAGCAGTTCGACAGGGCGGGTCCTCTTC. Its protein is CASSSTGRVLF.

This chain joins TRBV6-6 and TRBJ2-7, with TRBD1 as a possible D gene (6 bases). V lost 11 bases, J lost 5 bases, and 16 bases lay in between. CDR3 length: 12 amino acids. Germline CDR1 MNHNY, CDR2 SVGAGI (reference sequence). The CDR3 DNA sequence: TGTGCCGGTGGGCAGGGGATGAACGAGCAGTACTTC. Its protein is CAGGQGMNEQYF.

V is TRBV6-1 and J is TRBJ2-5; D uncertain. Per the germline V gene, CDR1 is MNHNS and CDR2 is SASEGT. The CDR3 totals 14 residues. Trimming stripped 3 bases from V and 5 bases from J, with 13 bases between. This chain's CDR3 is CASSDPPHGETQYF. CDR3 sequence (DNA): TGTGCCAGCAGTGATCCCCCGCATGGGGAGACCCAGTACTTC.

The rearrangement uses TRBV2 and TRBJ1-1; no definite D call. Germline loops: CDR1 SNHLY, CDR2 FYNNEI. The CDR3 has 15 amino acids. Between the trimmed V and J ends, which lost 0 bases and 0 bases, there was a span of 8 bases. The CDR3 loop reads CASSEAQVMNTEAFF. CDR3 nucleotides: TGTGCCAGCAGTGAAGCGCAGGTAATGAACACTGAAGCTTTCTTT.

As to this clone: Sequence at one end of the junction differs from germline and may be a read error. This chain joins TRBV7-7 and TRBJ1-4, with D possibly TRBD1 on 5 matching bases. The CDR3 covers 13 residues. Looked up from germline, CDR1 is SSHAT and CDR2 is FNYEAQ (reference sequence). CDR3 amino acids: CASSRQLNEKLFF. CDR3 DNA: TGTGCTAGCAGCAGACAGCTTAATGAAAAACTGTTTTTT.

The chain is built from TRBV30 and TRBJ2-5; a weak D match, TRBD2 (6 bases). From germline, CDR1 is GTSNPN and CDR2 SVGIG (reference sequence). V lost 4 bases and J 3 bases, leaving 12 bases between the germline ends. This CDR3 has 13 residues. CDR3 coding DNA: TGTGCCTGGACCCCGGGGGTTGAAGAGACCCAGTACTTC. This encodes CAWTPGVEETQYF.

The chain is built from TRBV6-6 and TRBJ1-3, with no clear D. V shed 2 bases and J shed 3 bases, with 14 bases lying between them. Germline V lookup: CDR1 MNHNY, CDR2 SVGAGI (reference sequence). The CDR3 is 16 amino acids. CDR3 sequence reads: CASSYLREVGGNTIYF. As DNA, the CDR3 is TGTGCCAGCAGTTACCTGCGGGAGGTGGGTGGAAACACCATATATTTT.

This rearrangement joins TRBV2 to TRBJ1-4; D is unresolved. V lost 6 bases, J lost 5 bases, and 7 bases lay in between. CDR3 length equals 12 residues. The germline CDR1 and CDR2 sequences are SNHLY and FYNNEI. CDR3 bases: TGTGCCAGCAGAGGAGGGAATGAAAAACTGTTTTTT. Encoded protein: CASRGGNEKLFF.